This entry lists 13 T cell receptor beta chains sequenced from one sample in a study of CXCR3-negative and CXCR3-positive naive CD8 T cells. The authors prepared UMI-labeled TRB cDNA libraries by 5' RACE. TCRdb re-analyzed the 5' RACE reads; it lists each CDR3 protein once, without DNA. The sample has tens of thousands of distinct CDR3 sequences. The sequenced material came from naive CXCR3- CD8+ T cells from blood. Sample subset: CD45RO-CCR7+CD27+CD95- naive CD8+ T cells lacking CXCR3 (TNR3-). These TCRs come from a human donor in good health. Some clones in this sample may be carry-over from other donors' samples.

The chain uses TRBV29-1 and TRBJ2-3; TCRdb returns TRBD1, unconfirmable since there is no DNA. The CDR3 totals 15 residues. CDR1 and CDR2 (germline): SQVTM, ANQGSEA. CDR3 in amino acids: CSVERTGGSGDTQYF.

V is TRBV5-1 and J is TRBJ2-1. CDR1 is SGHRS, CDR2 YFSETQ, per germline. This CDR3 spans 13 amino acids. The CDR3 loop is CASSFGQYNEQFF.

The gene calls are TRBV7-2 and TRBJ2-3; the D call of TRBD1 rests on TCRdb alone, since no DNA is present to check it. This CDR3 contains 15 residues. The germline CDR1 and CDR2 sequences are SGHTA and FQGNSA. The CDR3: CASSPGATSTDTQYF.

The CDR3 is CASSPAGGGHEQFF. The genes are TRBV7-6 and TRBJ2-1; with no DNA, the TCRdb D assignment of TRBD2 cannot be verified. The germline gives CDR1 SGHVS, CDR2 FNYEAQ. There are 14 residues in the CDR3.

This chain connects TRBV7-9 to TRBJ2-2; TCRdb's D call, TRBD2, is unchecked because there is no DNA. Germline V gives CDR1 SEHNR, CDR2 FQNEAQ (reference sequence). The CDR3 runs to 17 residues. The CDR3 loop is CASSLGRRTMSTGELFF.

V and J are TRBV3-1 and TRBJ2-7. The CDR3 is 14 amino acids. Germline CDR1 reads LGHDT; CDR2 reads YNNKEL (reference sequence). The chain's CDR3 is CASSQGDMGSEQYF.

The gene calls are TRBV12-3 or TRBV12-4 and TRBJ2-5; TCRdb reports TRBD1, a call that lacks DNA to check it against. The CDR3 has 18 residues. CDR3 loop: CASSLITAGTEYQETQYF.

V is TRBV9 and J is TRBJ2-3; TCRdb's assignment of TRBD1 cannot be checked, as there is no DNA. This CDR3 region has 14 residues. CDR1 is SGDLS, CDR2 YYNGEE, per germline. This CDR3 is CASSVTPHTDTQYF.

Here the CDR3 reads CASSLTAYEQYF. The V call is TRBV5-1, the J call TRBJ2-7. This CDR3 has 12 amino acids. Germline V lookup: CDR1 SGHRS, CDR2 YFSETQ. The variable domain in full, completed from reference TRBV5-1 and TRBJ2-7, reads KAGVTQTPRYLIKTRGQQVTLSCSPISGHRSVSWYQQTPGQGLQFLFEYFSETQRNKGNFPGRFSGRQFSNSRSEMNVSTLELGDSALYLCASSLTAYEQYFGPGTRLTVT.

The chain carries TRBV5-1 and TRBJ2-7; TCRdb indicates TRBD1, and absent DNA this call remains unverified. This CDR3 has 14 amino acids. Germline CDR1 reads SGHRS; CDR2 reads YFSETQ. CDR3 region: CASSSTGPSYEQYF.

The CDR3 here is CASSPLRGKGQVPYEQYF. The V gene is TRBV7-2, the J gene TRBJ2-7; TCRdb designates TRBD2, a call that cannot be tested without DNA. Germline CDR1 reads SGHTA; CDR2 reads FQGNSA. The CDR3 has 18 residues.

The genes are TRBV7-2 and TRBJ2-7. CDR1 is SGHTA, CDR2 FQGNSA, per germline. CDR3 length equals 16 residues. Here the CDR3 reads CASSYTRKAVSYEQYF.

This rearrangement joins TRBV4-1 to TRBJ2-7. Germline V gives CDR1 MGHRA, CDR2 YSYEKL. The CDR3 is made up of 15 amino acids. The CDR3: CASSQGGDSSYEQYF.